This entry is about one TCR beta chain. Germline CDR1 ENHRY, CDR2 SYGVKD. The CDR3 loop spans 11 amino acids. Method: immunoSEQ multiplex PCR; TCRdb's copy keeps in-frame clones and lacks some. The sample lists 2 million to 3 million clones; 90% to 95% were seen once. This sample is part of a study of shared clonotypes between healthy human individuals. The sample was naive CD4+ T cells sorted from blood. Subset denoted: CD45RA+ positively selected. The receptor's source is a man aged 18-30 years in good health. J is TRBJ2-7 and V is TRBV10-3, with a possible D match to TRBD2 (6 bases). CDR3 in amino acids: CAAGKTYEQYF. CDR3 in DNA: TGTGCGGCGGGGAAAACCTACGAGCAGTACTTC.